The 18 T cell receptor beta chains in this list originate from one sample, sequenced in a study of CD8+CD57+ T cells in acquired aplastic anemia. Before being chosen for sequencing, patients had shown CD8+CD57+ cell expansion by flow cytometry. TCR beta VDJ and CDR3 were profiled, and genomic DNA was the template. Each CDR3 protein gets one entry after TCRdb re-called the reads with MiXCR. The sample has some 180,000 distinct CDR3 sequences; roughly 60% are singletons. Specimen: sorted CD4+, CD8+, or CD8+CD57+ T cells (not recorded which) from PBMCs. The receptors shown here come from a human donor with aplastic anemia.

This clonotype was observed at least ten times. V and J are TRBV7-9 and TRBJ2-1, with 9 bases identical to TRBD2. This CDR3 contains 15 residues. The V gene end was trimmed by 5 bases and the J gene end by 2 bases; junction bases not matched to a gene: 4. CDR1 is SEHNR, CDR2 FQNEAQ, per germline (reference sequence). The CDR3 reads CASSGAGGTYNEQFF. As DNA, the CDR3 is TGTGCCAGCAGCGGAGCGGGGGGCACCTACAATGAGCAGTTCTTC.

This chain joins TRBV15 and TRBJ1-6; no definite D call. Trimming pared 0 bases from V and 8 bases from J, leaving 5 bases between. The CDR3 loop spans 13 amino acids. Germline V gives CDR1 LNHNV, CDR2 YYDKDF (reference sequence). DNA of the CDR3: TGTGCCACCAGCAGAGATTCCTATTCACCCCTCCACTTT. Its protein product is CATSRDSYSPLHF.

This clonotype was counted ten times or more. At one end, the junction sequence differs from germline, possibly due to a read error. V gene TRBV19 combines with J gene TRBJ2-4; 7 nucleotides agree with TRBD1. Germline V gene data show CDR1 as LNHDA and CDR2 as SQIVND (reference sequence). This CDR3 has 12 residues. The CDR3 nucleotides are TGTGCCAGTAGTTTAGACAGGGTCATTCAGTACTTC. Amino acid sequence: CASSLDRVIQYF.

The chain couples TRBV7-2 to TRBJ2-1, with 10 bases that match TRBD1. The ends lost 5 bases at V and 6 bases at J; junction bases unmatched: 4. The germline V gene encodes CDR1 SGHTA and CDR2 FQGNSA. The CDR3 has 14 amino acids. CDR3 DNA: TGTGCCAGCAGCCCGGACAGGGGGGCCAATGAGCAGTTCTTC. It encodes CASSPDRGANEQFF.

The chain recombines TRBV11-2 with TRBJ2-7, with 13 positions matching TRBD2. This CDR3 spans 18 amino acids. The V gene's germline CDR1 is SGHAT and CDR2 FQNNGV. Losses at the gene ends were 1 base for V and 2 bases for J; bases not matched to a gene: 8. CDR3 region: CASSLAWRTSGRTYEQYF. The CDR3 DNA is TGTGCCAGCAGCTTAGCGTGGAGGACTAGCGGGAGAACCTACGAGCAGTACTTC.

The rearrangement joins TRBV20-1 to TRBJ1-4; 7 bases fit TRBD1. V dropped 6 bases and J dropped 0; count of bases not matched to a gene: 10. This CDR3 contains 16 residues. The germline CDR1 and CDR2 sequences are DFQATT and SNEGSKA (reference sequence). The CDR3 DNA sequence: TGCAGTGCCCTTCCCCCGGGACAGCCAACTAATGAAAAACTGTTTTTT. Its protein is CSALPPGQPTNEKLFF.

This clonotype was counted between two and nine times. In DNA form, the CDR3 reads TGCGCCAGCAGTCCGGACAGGGGGCGGCTCATGAACACTGAAGCTTTCTTT. Translating gives CASSPDRGRLMNTEAFF. The chain carries TRBV10-1 and TRBJ1-1; 11 bases line up with TRBD1. Looked up from germline, CDR1 is WNHNN and CDR2 is SYGVQD (reference sequence). V was pared by 5 bases and J by 0 bases, with 8 bases of the junction left unmatched. The CDR3 sequence is 17 residues long.

The V and J genes are TRBV19 and TRBJ1-1; 9 nucleotides match TRBD1. This CDR3 has 17 amino acids. With 6 bases clipped from V and 1 base from J, the junction kept 12 bases outside the gene matches. CDR1 LNHDA and CDR2 SQIVND come from the germline V gene (reference sequence). The CDR3 DNA sequence: TGTGCCAGTAGAAACCCCGGACAGGGGAGGAGGAACACTGAAGCTTTCTTT. This encodes CASRNPGQGRRNTEAFF.

This clonotype was observed many times. The chain carries TRBV3-1 and TRBJ2-1; 8 bases line up with TRBD2. Germline CDR1 is LGHDT and CDR2 is YNNKEL (reference sequence). The CDR3 spans 14 residues. The trim removed 8 bases at V and 3 bases at J, leaving 6 bases unmatched. The CDR3 spells CASGSGGGYNEQFF. The CDR3 nucleotides read TGTGCCAGCGGAAGCGGGGGTGGCTACAATGAGCAGTTCTTC.

As regards this clonotype: A much larger clone differs by one base, so this may be a read error. The CDR3 ends on some other residue instead of the conserved phenylalanine or tryptophan, so this is likely a read error. This chain uses TRBV6-4 with TRBJ2-3; 7 bases map to TRBD2. The CDR3 loop spans 14 amino acids. V lost 5 bases, J lost 2 bases, and 4 bases stayed unmatched. Germline loops: CDR1 MRHNA, CDR2 SNTAGT. The CDR3: CASSPGLDTDTQYL. In DNA form, the CDR3 reads TGTGCCAGCAGTCCCGGACTAGACACAGATACGCAGTATCTT.

In DNA form, the CDR3 reads TGCGCCAGCAGCCGTAGCAGAAGCTCCTACGAGCAGTACTTC. It codes for CASSRSRSSYEQYF. The chain couples TRBV4-1 to TRBJ2-7; D is unresolved. CDR3 length: 14 amino acids. V lost 4 bases and J 0 bases, leaving 10 bases between the germline ends. The germline V gene has CDR1 MGHRA and CDR2 YSYEKL.

The chain couples TRBV20-1 to TRBJ2-3, with TRBD2 matching over 11 bases. Per germline, CDR1 DFQATT and CDR2 SNEGSKA (reference sequence). CDR3 length: 14 amino acids. V was pared by 6 bases and J by 0 bases, with 2 bases of the junction left unmatched. The CDR3 DNA reads TGCAGTGCGCGGACTAGCGGGAGCACAGATACGCAGTATTTT. This codes for CSARTSGSTDTQYF.

The rearrangement links TRBV7-6 to TRBJ2-5; D may be TRBD1 (6 bases). V was cut by 1 base and J by 3 bases, with 12 bases left in between. The CDR3 loop spans 15 amino acids. The germline V gene has CDR1 SGHVS and CDR2 FNYEAQ. The CDR3 reads CASSLDQGREETQYF. The CDR3 DNA reads TGTGCCAGCAGCTTAGACCAGGGGCGGGAAGAGACCCAGTACTTC. Filled out from reference TRBV7-6 and TRBJ2-5, the complete variable domain reads GAGVSQSPRYKVTKRGQDVALRCDPISGHVSLYWYRQALGQGPEFLTYFNYEAQQDKSGLPNDRFSAERPEGSISTLTIQRTEQRDSAMYRCASSLDQGREETQYFGPGTRLLVL.

This clonotype appeared once. This sequence joins TRBV2 and TRBJ2-3; no clear D gene. The V end lost 5 bases, the J end lost 4 bases, and 10 bases lay between the germline ends. CDR3 length equals 13 residues. Germline loops: CDR1 SNHLY, CDR2 FYNNEI. The CDR3 nucleotides are TGTGCCAGCAGTTACGACACATCAGATACGCAGTATTTT. It is translated as CASSYDTSDTQYF.

V is TRBV10-3 and J is TRBJ2-7; the D is unclear. The CDR3 is made up of 14 amino acids. Germline CDR1 ENHRY, CDR2 SYGVKD. Trimming pared 4 bases from V and 1 base from J, leaving 11 bases between. CDR3 DNA sequence: TGTGCCATCAGTGTTCAAGCCGAGTCCTACGAGCAGTACTTC. This translates into CAISVQAESYEQYF.

This clonotype has at least ten counts. The chain combines TRBV9 with TRBJ1-3, with D possibly matching TRBD1 (6 bases). V was cut by 3 bases and J by 8 bases, with 15 bases left in between. CDR1 is SGDLS, CDR2 YYNGEE, per germline. This CDR3 is built from 14 residues. The CDR3 sequence: CASSAIGGEDTIYF. Written as DNA, the CDR3 is TGTGCCAGCAGCGCCATAGGGGGGGAGGACACCATATATTTT.

V gene TRBV19 combines with J gene TRBJ2-3; 8 nucleotides agree with TRBD1. This CDR3 comprises 18 residues. Trimming took 7 bases from V and 1 from J; bases not matched to a gene: 16. The germline gives CDR1 LNHDA, CDR2 SQIVND (reference sequence). DNA of the CDR3: TGTGCCAGTACTAGGACAGGGTCTCTCCTTGTTGGCACAGATACGCAGTATTTT. Translated, it gives CASTRTGSLLVGTDTQYF.

The chain joins TRBV20-1 to TRBJ2-7; 7 bases align to TRBD1. CDR3 size: 15 residues. V shed 3 bases and J 3 bases; nucleotides not matched to a gene: 11. In germline, CDR1 is DFQATT, CDR2 SNEGSKA (reference sequence). For the CDR3, the DNA is TGCAGTGCTAGTGTAGCTGGGACAGTAGTCTACGAGCAGTACTTC. Translation gives CSASVAGTVVYEQYF.